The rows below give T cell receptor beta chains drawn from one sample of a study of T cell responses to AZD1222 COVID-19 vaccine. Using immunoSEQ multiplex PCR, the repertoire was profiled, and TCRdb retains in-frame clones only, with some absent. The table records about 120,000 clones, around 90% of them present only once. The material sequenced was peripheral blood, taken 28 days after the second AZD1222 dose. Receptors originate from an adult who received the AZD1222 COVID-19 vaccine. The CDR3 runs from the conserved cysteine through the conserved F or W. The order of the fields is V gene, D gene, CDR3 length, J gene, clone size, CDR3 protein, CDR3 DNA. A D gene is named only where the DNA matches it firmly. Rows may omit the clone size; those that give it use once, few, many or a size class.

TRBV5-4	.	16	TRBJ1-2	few	CASRGGAGASSYGYTF	TGTGCCAGCAGGGGGGGGGCAGGGGCCAGTAGCTATGGCTACACCTTC
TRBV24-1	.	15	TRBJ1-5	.	CATSDSPPGDQPQHF	TGTGCCACCAGTGATTCCCCCCCGGGGGATCAGCCCCAGCATTTT
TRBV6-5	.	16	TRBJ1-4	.	CASSYLRRQGSEKLFF	TGTGCCAGCAGTTACCTCCGTAGGCAGGGAAGTGAAAAACTGTTTTTT
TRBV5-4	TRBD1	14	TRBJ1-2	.	CASSRGQGDYGYTF	TGTGCCAGCAGCAGGGGACAGGGGGACTATGGCTACACCTTC
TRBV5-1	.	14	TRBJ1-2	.	CASSQEGAHYGYTF	TGCGCCAGCAGCCAGGAAGGGGCCCACTATGGCTACACCTTC
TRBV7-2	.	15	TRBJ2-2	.	CASSLVPGEGGELFF	TGTGCCAGCAGCTTAGTCCCGGGCGAGGGTGGGGAGCTGTTTTTT
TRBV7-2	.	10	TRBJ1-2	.	CASATVVSTF	TGTGCCAGCGCGACGGTTGTCAGCACCTTC
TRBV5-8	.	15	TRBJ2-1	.	CASSLVGGPYNEQFF	TGTGCCAGCAGCTTGGTTGGGGGGCCATACAATGAGCAGTTCTTC
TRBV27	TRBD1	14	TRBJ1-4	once	CASSRQGYNEKLFF	TGTGCCAGCAGCCGACAGGGCTATAATGAAAAACTGTTTTTT
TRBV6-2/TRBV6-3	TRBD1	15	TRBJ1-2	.	CASSYSSYRGHGYTF	TGTGCCAGCAGTTACTCGTCCTACAGGGGGCATGGCTACACCTTC
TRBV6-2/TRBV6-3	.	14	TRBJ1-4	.	CASSSREVNEKLFF	TGTGCCAGCAGTTCCAGGGAAGTGAATGAAAAACTGTTTTTT
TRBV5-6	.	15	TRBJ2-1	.	CASSEGLDSYNEQFF	TGTGCCAGCAGCGAGGGGCTAGATTCCTACAATGAGCAGTTCTTC
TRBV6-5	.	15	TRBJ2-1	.	CASSYSPGSGNEQFF	TGTGCCAGCAGTTACTCTCCAGGGTCGGGCAATGAGCAGTTCTTC
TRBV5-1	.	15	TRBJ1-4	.	CASSNMQGSQEKLFF	TGCGCCAGCAGCAACATGCAGGGATCTCAGGAAAAACTGTTTTTT
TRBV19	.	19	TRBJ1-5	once	CASSRRRQFGPYSNQPQHF	TGTGCCAGTAGCCGGAGAAGGCAGTTTGGGCCGTATAGCAATCAGCCCCAGCATTTT
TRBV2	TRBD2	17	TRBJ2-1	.	CASSPLGGLAGYNEQFF	TGTGCCAGCAGCCCCCTTGGGGGACTAGCGGGTTACAATGAGCAGTTCTTC
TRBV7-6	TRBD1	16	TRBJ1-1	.	CASSLGQGGVNTEAFF	TGTGCCAGCAGCTTGGGACAGGGCGGTGTGAACACTGAAGCTTTCTTT
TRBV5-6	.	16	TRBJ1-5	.	CASSFGGFFSNQPQHF	TGTGCCAGCAGCTTCGGGGGATTTTTCAGCAATCAGCCCCAGCATTTT
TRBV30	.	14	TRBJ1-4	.	CAWSPGGGIAKLFF	TGTGCCTGGAGCCCCGGCGGTGGGATAGCAAAACTGTTTTTT
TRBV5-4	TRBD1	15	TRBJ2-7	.	CASSAGQANFYEQYF	TGTGCCAGCAGCGCGGGACAGGCCAATTTCTACGAGCAGTACTTC
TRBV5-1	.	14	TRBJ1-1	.	CASSVTGINTEAFF	TGCGCCAGCAGCGTAACAGGGATTAACACTGAAGCTTTCTTT
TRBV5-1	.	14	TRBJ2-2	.	CASSPRQNTGELFF	TGCGCCAGCAGCCCCCGGCAGAACACCGGGGAGCTGTTTTTT
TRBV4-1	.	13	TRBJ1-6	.	CASSLSILSPLHF	TGCGCCAGCAGCCTAAGCATCCTCTCACCCCTCCACTTT
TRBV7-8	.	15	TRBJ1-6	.	CASSFWTPRDSPLHF	TGTGCCAGCAGCTTTTGGACCCCGAGAGATTCACCCCTCCACTTT
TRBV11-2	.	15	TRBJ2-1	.	CASSIATGTGNEQFF	TGTGCCAGCAGCATAGCGACTGGGACGGGCAATGAGCAGTTCTTC
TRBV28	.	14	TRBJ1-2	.	CASDTGQGGYGYTF	TGTGCCAGCGATACCGGGCAGGGAGGCTATGGCTACACCTTC
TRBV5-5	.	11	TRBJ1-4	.	CASSPHEKLFF	TGTGCCAGCAGCCCCCACGAAAAACTGTTTTTT
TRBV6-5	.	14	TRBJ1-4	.	CASSLQTSREKLFF	TGTGCCAGCAGTCTACAAACTTCACGGGAAAAACTGTTTTTT
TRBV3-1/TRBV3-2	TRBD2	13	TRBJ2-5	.	CASSRFGLGAQYF	TGTGCCAGCAGCCGCTTCGGACTAGGGGCCCAGTACTTC
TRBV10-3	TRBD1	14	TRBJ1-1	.	CAISQQGANTEAFF	TGTGCCATCAGTCAACAGGGGGCCAACACTGAAGCTTTCTTT
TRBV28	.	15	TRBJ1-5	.	CASSLWQGTNQPQHF	TGTGCCAGCAGTTTATGGCAGGGGACTAATCAGCCCCAGCATTTT
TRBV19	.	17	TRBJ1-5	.	CASSARPYGGIDQPQHF	TGTGCCAGTAGTGCCCGTCCTTACGGGGGCATTGATCAGCCCCAGCATTTT
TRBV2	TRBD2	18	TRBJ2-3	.	CASSQARVAGGRTDTQYF	TGTGCCAGCAGCCAAGCGAGGGTAGCGGGGGGACGCACAGATACGCAGTATTTT
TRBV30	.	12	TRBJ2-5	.	CARDRRGETQYF	TGTGCCCGGGATCGGCGAGGAGAGACCCAGTACTTC
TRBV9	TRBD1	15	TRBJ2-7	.	CASSLRDSGSYEQYF	TGTGCCAGCAGCCTCAGGGACAGCGGCTCCTACGAGCAGTACTTC
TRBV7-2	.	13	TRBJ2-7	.	CASSLVEGLEQYF	TGTGCCAGCAGCTTAGTGGAGGGCCTCGAGCAGTACTTC
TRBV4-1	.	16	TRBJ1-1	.	CASSQGVLGSNTEAFF	TGCGCCAGCAGCCAAGGGGTTTTAGGATCGAACACTGAAGCTTTCTTT
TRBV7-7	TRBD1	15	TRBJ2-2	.	CASSLDRGDTGELFF	TGTGCCAGCAGCTTGGACAGGGGGGACACCGGGGAGCTGTTTTTT
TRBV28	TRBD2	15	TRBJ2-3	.	CASSLSGAGTDTQYF	TGTGCCAGCAGTTTAAGCGGGGCTGGCACAGATACGCAGTATTTT
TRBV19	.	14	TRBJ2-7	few	CASSLSRATYEQYF	TGTGCCAGTAGTCTCTCCAGGGCCACTTACGAGCAGTACTTC
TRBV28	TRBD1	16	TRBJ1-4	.	CASSPTGTGNREKLFF	TGTGCCAGCAGTCCCACCGGGACAGGGAATCGAGAAAAACTGTTTTTT
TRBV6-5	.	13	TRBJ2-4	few	CASTGLSENIQYF	TGTGCCAGCACTGGACTTTCGGAAAACATTCAGTACTTC
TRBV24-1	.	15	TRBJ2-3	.	CATTDSRVGTDTQYF	TGTGCCACCACCGATAGCAGGGTTGGCACAGATACGCAGTATTTT
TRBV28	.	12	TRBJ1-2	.	CASSLLGYGYTF	TGTGCCAGCAGTTTACTGGGCTATGGCTACACCTTC
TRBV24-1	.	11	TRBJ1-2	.	CATSTNYGYTF	TGTGCCACCAGTACTAACTATGGCTACACCTTC
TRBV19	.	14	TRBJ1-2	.	CASSQASGVYGYTF	TGTGCCAGTAGCCAGGCTTCAGGGGTGTATGGCTACACCTTC
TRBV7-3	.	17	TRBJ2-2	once	CASSPRSRGRSTGELFF	TGTGCCAGCAGCCCGAGATCGCGGGGGCGAAGCACCGGGGAGCTGTTTTTT
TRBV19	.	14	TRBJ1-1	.	CASSMGQGNTEAFF	TGTGCCAGTAGTATGGGGCAGGGGAACACTGAAGCTTTCTTT
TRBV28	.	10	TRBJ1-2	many	CASEGLGYTF	TGTGCCAGCGAGGGGCTTGGCTACACCTTC